The next 28 T cell receptor beta chains were all read from a single sample in a study of identifying expanded T cells in peripheral blood. The data were produced by immunoSEQ multiplex PCR, yet TCRdb's version contains in-frame clones alone and is incomplete. Of approximately 85,000 clones listed, around 89% are singletons. The material sequenced was blood. The origin of the receptors is a person between 18 and 70 years old in good health.

This chain links TRBV20-1 with TRBJ2-7; tentative D call: TRBD1 (5 bases). This CDR3 is 11 amino acids long. The germline V and J ends were trimmed by 3 bases and 6 bases, with 9 bases remaining between them. CDR1 and CDR2 from the germline V gene are DFQATT and SNEGSKA (reference sequence). CDR3 region: CSASGASEQYF. For the CDR3, the DNA is TGCAGTGCTAGTGGGGCAAGCGAGCAGTACTTC.

This sequence joins TRBV11-2 and TRBJ2-7, with 9 bases that match TRBD1. Germline CDR1 is SGHAT and CDR2 is FQNNGV. J gave up 6 bases and V 5 bases, and 8 bases lay outside the gene matches. The CDR3 totals 14 residues. Here the CDR3 reads CASSGNRGRFEQYF. CDR3 DNA: TGTGCCAGCAGCGGGAACAGGGGGCGGTTCGAGCAGTACTTC.

This chain uses TRBV6-5 with TRBJ2-6; D is unresolved. Germline-derived CDR1 and CDR2 are MNHEY and SVGAGI. The CDR3 covers 14 residues. Trimming removed 0 bases at V and 0 bases at J, with 0 bases between. As DNA, the CDR3 is TGTGCCAGCAGTTACTCCTCTGGGGCCAACGTCCTGACTTTC. This sequence encodes CASSYSSGANVLTF.

This chain links TRBV12-5 with TRBJ1-2, with TRBD1 identical over 8 bases. J lost 7 bases, V lost 5 bases, and 6 bases had no gene match. Germline V gene data show CDR1 as LGHNT and CDR2 as FRNRAP. The CDR3 consists of 13 residues. The CDR3 DNA reads TGTGCTAGTGGTAGCGGACAGGGCGGTGGCTACACCTTC. It encodes CASGSGQGGGYTF.

The V and J genes are TRBV7-6 and TRBJ1-1, with D possibly TRBD1 on 5 matching bases. Looked up from germline, CDR1 is SGHVS and CDR2 is FNYEAQ. This CDR3 comprises 14 residues. Trimming cost V 5 bases and J 4 bases, with 14 bases left between them. The CDR3 coding sequence is TGTGCCAGCAGCCCAGACAGCCGTGGCACTGAAGCTTTCTTT. This encodes CASSPDSRGTEAFF.

This chain links TRBV29-1 with TRBJ2-7; tentative D call: TRBD1 (5 bases). Germline CDR1 SQVTM, CDR2 ANQGSEA. The CDR3 consists of 13 residues. Trimming pared 4 bases from V and 3 bases from J, leaving 13 bases between. The CDR3 DNA sequence: TGCAGCGTTGGCCGTCCCGACAGCTACGAGCAGTACTTC. Its protein is CSVGRPDSYEQYF.

The chain links TRBV7-6 to TRBJ2-3; D remains ambiguous. Per the germline V gene, CDR1 is SGHVS and CDR2 is FNYEAQ. Trimming stripped 2 bases from V and 5 bases from J, with 11 bases between. The CDR3 runs to 14 residues. CDR3 in DNA: TGTGCCAGCAGCTTAAGCCCGGCCAAAGATACGCAGTATTTT. Its translation is CASSLSPAKDTQYF. The whole variable domain, filled in from reference TRBV7-6 and TRBJ2-3, reads GAGVSQSPRYKVTKRGQDVALRCDPISGHVSLYWYRQALGQGPEFLTYFNYEAQQDKSGLPNDRFSAERPEGSISTLTIQRTEQRDSAMYRCASSLSPAKDTQYFGPGTRLTVL.

The rearrangement uses TRBV7-9 and TRBJ2-7, with TRBD1 as a possible D gene (5 bases). Trimming pared 5 bases from V and 3 bases from J, leaving 14 bases between. Germline loops: CDR1 SEHNR, CDR2 FQNEAQ (reference sequence). The CDR3 totals 14 residues. This CDR3 reads CASSPADRIYEQYF. CDR3 nucleotides: TGTGCCAGCAGCCCAGCCGACAGAATCTACGAGCAGTACTTC.

This sequence joins TRBV13 and TRBJ1-2; D is uncertain. Trimming pared 5 bases from V and 2 bases from J, leaving 6 bases between. The V gene's germline CDR1 is PRHDT and CDR2 FYEKMQ (reference sequence). The CDR3 extends over 12 amino acids. This chain's CDR3 is CASSPGNYGYTF. In DNA, the CDR3 is TGTGCCAGCAGCCCTGGAAACTATGGCTACACCTTC.

J is TRBJ1-2 and V is TRBV28, with 10 positions matching TRBD1. Germline CDR1 and CDR2: MDHEN and SYDVKM. This CDR3 spans 15 amino acids. V gave up 4 bases and J gave up 7 bases; unmatched junction bases: 9. CDR3 sequence: CASSSGQGEFSGYTF. CDR3 nucleotide sequence: TGTGCCAGCAGTTCAGGACAGGGGGAGTTCTCTGGCTACACCTTC.

Comment on this clone: It differs at one base from a far larger clone, so likely a read error. The chain is built from TRBV7-2 and TRBJ2-5; unclear D gene. This CDR3 region has 12 residues. Germline V gene lookup returns CDR1 SGHTA and CDR2 FQGNSA. Trimming removed 5 bases at V and 5 bases at J, with 9 bases between. This chain's CDR3 is CASSRDRETQYF. The CDR3 nucleotides read TGTGCCAGCAGCCGAGATAGGGAGACCCAGTACTTC.

This clone appeared a few times. The CDR3 protein is CASSYGLISNQPQHF. CDR3 in DNA: TGTGCCAGCAGTTACGGTTTAATTAGCAATCAGCCCCAGCATTTT. V usage is TRBV6-6 and J usage is TRBJ1-5; no firm D call. Trimming took off 2 bases at V and 0 bases at J, with 8 bases between the two ends. The CDR3 is 15 residues long. Germline CDR1 MNHNY, CDR2 SVGAGI (reference sequence).

The chain is built from TRBV11-2 and TRBJ2-3; D assignment may be TRBD1 or TRBD2 (6 bases each). CDR3 length: 19 amino acids. Germline V gene lookup returns CDR1 SGHAT and CDR2 FQNNGV. V lost 0 bases and J lost 2, with 21 bases in between. In DNA, the CDR3 is TGTGCCAGCAGCTTAGATTCAGGGGAGGCGGCTTTACACACAGATACGCAGTATTTT. Residues: CASSLDSGEAALHTDTQYF.

This rearrangement joins TRBV7-2 to TRBJ1-2; D might be TRBD1 (6 bases). V was cut by 5 bases and J by 6 bases, with 22 bases left in between. CDR1 and CDR2 (germline): SGHTA, FQGNSA. CDR3 length: 16 amino acids. This CDR3 is CASSTNGGGLGDGYTF. Written as DNA, the CDR3 is TGTGCCAGCAGCACAAATGGCGGGGGCCTGGGGGATGGCTACACCTTC.

The rearrangement joins TRBV5-1 to TRBJ1-1; 9 bases map to TRBD1. Trimming at V came to 4 bases and at J to 2 bases, leaving 9 bases not matched to a gene. The germline gives CDR1 SGHRS, CDR2 YFSETQ. This CDR3 comprises 16 residues. CDR3 bases: TGCGCCAGCAGCCTTGGGACGACAGGGGGTAACACTGAAGCTTTCTTT. Amino acids: CASSLGTTGGNTEAFF.

The V call is TRBV7-2, the J call TRBJ2-7; tentatively, D is TRBD2 (5 bases). V was shortened by 3 bases and J by 5 bases, with 5 bases between the two germline ends. Germline-derived CDR1 and CDR2 are SGHTA and FQGNSA. The CDR3 extends over 11 amino acids. CDR3 nucleotide sequence: TGTGCCAGCAGCTTCGGGGACGAGCAGTACTTC. Its protein is CASSFGDEQYF.

The rearrangement links TRBV28 to TRBJ2-2, with 8 bases that match TRBD1. The CDR3 extends over 14 amino acids. J lost 4 bases, V lost 4 bases, and 2 bases had no gene match. Germline V gene lookup returns CDR1 MDHEN and CDR2 SYDVKM. The CDR3 DNA sequence: TGTGCCAGCAGTTCCGGACAGGGCACCGGGGAGCTGTTTTTT. Protein sequence: CASSSGQGTGELFF.

The chain combines TRBV7-2 with TRBJ2-1, with unresolved D. V shed 3 bases and J shed 6 bases, with 3 bases lying between them. The CDR3 runs to 11 residues. The germline gives CDR1 SGHTA, CDR2 FQGNSA. The CDR3 DNA is TGTGCCAGCAGCTTTTTCAATGAGCAGTTCTTC. Translating gives CASSFFNEQFF. Full variable domain (missing parts from reference TRBV7-2 and TRBJ2-1): GAGVSQSPSNKVTEKGKDVELRCDPISGHTALYWYRQSLGQGLEFLIYFQGNSAPDKSGLPSDRFSAERTGGSVSTLTIQRTQQEDSAVYLCASSFFNEQFFGPGTRLTVL.

The chain employs TRBV15 and TRBJ2-7; D is possibly TRBD1 (5 bases). CDR1 and CDR2 from the germline V gene are LNHNV and YYDKDF (reference sequence). The V gene lost 0 bases and the J gene lost 2 bases, with 8 bases spanning the gap. The CDR3 is 14 residues long. The CDR3 loop reads CATSRDLQAYEQYF. CDR3 DNA: TGTGCCACCAGCAGAGATCTACAGGCCTACGAGCAGTACTTC.

The V call is TRBV11-3, the J call TRBJ2-7; the D call may be TRBD1 or TRBD2 (6 bases each). The CDR3 sequence is 13 residues long. CDR1 and CDR2 from the germline V gene are SGHNT and YENEEA. Trimming took off 4 bases at V and 5 bases at J, with 12 bases between the two ends. In DNA form, the CDR3 reads TGTGCCAGCAGCTATATGGGGGGCGACGAGCAGTACTTC. This gives the protein CASSYMGGDEQYF.

The genes are TRBV18 and TRBJ2-3; 9 bases match TRBD1. The length of the CDR3 is 15 residues. J was trimmed by 1 base and V by 4 bases; bases with no gene match: 3. From germline, CDR1 is KGHSH and CDR2 LQKENI. In DNA, the CDR3 is TGTGCCAGCTCACTACAGGGGGCCCGCACAGATACGCAGTATTTT. Protein product: CASSLQGARTDTQYF.

V and J are TRBV4-3 and TRBJ2-1, with D possibly TRBD2 on 5 matching bases. Germline CDR1 reads LGHNA; CDR2 reads YSLEER. There are 18 residues in the CDR3. V was trimmed by 1 base and J by 6 bases, leaving 22 bases between them. The CDR3 loop reads CASSQVQNQRGSLNEQFF. The CDR3 nucleotides read TGCGCCAGCAGCCAAGTTCAAAACCAACGGGGATCACTCAATGAGCAGTTCTTC.

The chain joins TRBV7-9 to TRBJ1-2; tentatively, D is TRBD1 (5 bases). Germline values: CDR1 SEHNR, CDR2 FQNEAQ (reference sequence). The CDR3 has 13 residues. V lost 5 bases and J 4 bases, leaving 11 bases between the germline ends. This CDR3 is CASSRSGGYGYTF. For the CDR3, the DNA is TGTGCCAGCAGCCGCTCGGGGGGCTATGGCTACACCTTC.

CDR3: CASATRQAFSGNTIYF. For the CDR3, the DNA is TGTGCCAGCGCCACACGACAGGCCTTCTCTGGAAACACCATATATTTT. This chain uses TRBV11-2 with TRBJ1-3, with D perhaps TRBD1 (6 bases). This CDR3 is 16 amino acids long. V lost 8 bases, J lost 0 bases, and 17 bases lay in between. Germline CDR1 is SGHAT and CDR2 is FQNNGV.

The sample holds a few counts of this clone. V gene TRBV7-9 combines with J gene TRBJ2-7, with TRBD1 identical over 7 bases. This CDR3 contains 11 residues. Germline V gives CDR1 SEHNR, CDR2 FQNEAQ (reference sequence). V gave up 8 bases and J gave up 9 bases; unmatched junction bases: 7. The CDR3 DNA sequence: TGTGCCAGCGGGGACAGCCGTAGGCAGTACTTC. It is translated as CASGDSRRQYF.

This clone was picked up one time. The chain couples TRBV7-9 to TRBJ1-6, with unresolved D. The CDR3 contains 14 residues. The ends were cut back, 5 bases at V and 1 base at J, with 6 bases in the middle. Germline CDR1 reads SEHNR; CDR2 reads FQNEAQ (reference sequence). The CDR3 loop reads CASSPPSYNSPLHF. CDR3 coding DNA: TGTGCCAGCAGCCCCCCTTCCTATAATTCACCCCTCCACTTT.

This clone was observed at least ten times. The chain employs TRBV5-1 and TRBJ1-4; D might be TRBD1 (6 bases). This CDR3 contains 13 residues. V lost 4 bases, J lost 5 bases, and 9 bases lay in between. Germline V gives CDR1 SGHRS, CDR2 YFSETQ. CDR3 bases: TGCGCCAGCAGCGAGGGACAAAATGAAAAACTGTTTTTT. Translated, it gives CASSEGQNEKLFF.

This clone was detected once. The rearrangement uses TRBV6-5 and TRBJ1-6, with TRBD1 as a possible D gene (5 bases). V shed 0 bases and J shed 9 bases, with 15 bases lying between them. CDR1 MNHEY and CDR2 SVGAGI come from the germline V gene. The CDR3 sequence is 16 residues long. The CDR3 region has the DNA TGTGCCAGCAGTTACTCGGCCGCGGCGGGGCGTTCACCCCTCCACTTT. This encodes CASSYSAAAGRSPLHF.